This is a list of T cell receptor beta chains from one sample in a study of shared clonotypes between healthy human individuals. Generated by immunoSEQ multiplex PCR, the TCRdb table keeps only in-frame clones and is missing some. The top ten hold roughly 0.13% of the sample, which has 2,100,000 or so clones, approximately 94% seen once. The sequenced sample consisted of naive CD4+ T cells sorted from blood. The receptors were sampled from a man between 18 and 35 years old in good health. Both conserved end residues are part of each CDR3. Fields, in order: clone size, D gene, J gene, V gene, CDR3 length, CDR3 protein, CDR3 DNA. The D gene is left open where the match is weak. Clone size, where shown, is once, few, many, or a class for clones that have expanded.

. | TRBD1 | TRBJ1-1 | TRBV18 | 16 | CASSPPRGGVNTEAFF | TGTGCCAGCTCACCACCCAGAGGGGGCGTGAACACTGAAGCTTTCTTT
. | . | TRBJ1-1 | TRBV6-5 | 15 | CASSYSQQGNTEAFF | TGTGCCAGCAGTTACTCACAACAGGGGAACACTGAAGCTTTCTTT
. | . | TRBJ2-7 | TRBV6-5 | 10 | CASRRHEQYF | TGTGCCAGCAGGCGTCACGAGCAGTACTTC
. | TRBD1 | TRBJ2-7 | TRBV6-1 | 14 | CASSETPTGYEQYF | TGTGCCAGCAGTGAAACCCCGACAGGGTACGAGCAGTACTTC
. | . | TRBJ2-3 | TRBV29-1 | 13 | CSVFQRYTDTQYF | TGCAGCGTATTTCAGCGGTACACAGATACGCAGTATTTT
. | . | TRBJ1-1 | TRBV6-6 | 15 | CASRGRGGADTEAFF | TGTGCCAGCAGAGGCCGAGGGGGGGCGGACACTGAAGCTTTCTTT
. | . | TRBJ2-5 | TRBV6-6 | 13 | CASSPPLRETQYF | TGTGCCAGCAGCCCGCCACTTCGGGAGACCCAGTACTTC
. | . | TRBJ1-1 | TRBV14 | 15 | CASSQASQVNTEAFF | TGTGCCAGCAGCCAAGCTTCCCAGGTGAACACTGAAGCTTTCTTT
. | . | TRBJ1-6 | TRBV11-2 | 16 | CASSLDTQGGNSPLHF | TGTGCCAGCAGCTTAGATACACAGGGTGGAAATTCACCCCTCCACTTT
once | . | TRBJ1-5 | TRBV5-5 | 15 | CASSLLGESNQPQHF | TGTGCCAGCAGCTTGTTAGGGGAGAGCAATCAGCCCCAGCATTTT
. | . | TRBJ2-1 | TRBV11-2 | 12 | CASRALRGEQFF | TGTGCCTCCCGGGCCTTGCGTGGTGAGCAGTTCTTC
. | TRBD1 | TRBJ2-7 | TRBV6-5 | 14 | CASRRPGGSDEQYF | TGTGCCAGCAGAAGACCAGGGGGAAGCGACGAGCAGTACTTC
once | . | TRBJ1-1 | TRBV6-6 | 14 | CASSYSQRDTEAFF | TGTGCCAGCAGTTACTCACAGCGAGACACTGAAGCTTTCTTT
. | TRBD1 | TRBJ2-2 | TRBV5-4 | 16 | CASSTGQGTITGELFF | TGTGCCAGCAGCACCGGACAGGGAACAATCACCGGGGAGCTGTTTTTT